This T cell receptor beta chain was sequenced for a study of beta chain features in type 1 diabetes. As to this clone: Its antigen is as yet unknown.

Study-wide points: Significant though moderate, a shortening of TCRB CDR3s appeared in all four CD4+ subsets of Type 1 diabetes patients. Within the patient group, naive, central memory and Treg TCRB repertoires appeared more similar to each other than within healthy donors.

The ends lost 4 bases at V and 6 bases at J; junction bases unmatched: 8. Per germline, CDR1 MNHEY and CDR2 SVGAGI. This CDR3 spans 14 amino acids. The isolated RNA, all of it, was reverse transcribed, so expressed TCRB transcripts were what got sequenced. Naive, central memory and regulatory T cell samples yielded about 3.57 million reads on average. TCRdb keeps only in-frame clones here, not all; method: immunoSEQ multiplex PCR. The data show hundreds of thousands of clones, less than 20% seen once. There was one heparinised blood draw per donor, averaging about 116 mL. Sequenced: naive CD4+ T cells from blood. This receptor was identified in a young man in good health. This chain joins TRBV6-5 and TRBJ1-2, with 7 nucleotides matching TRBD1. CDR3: CASSSETGFHGYTF. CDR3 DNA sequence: TGTGCCAGCAGTTCCGAGACAGGGTTCCATGGCTACACCTTC.